The T cell receptor beta chain under discussion was sequenced for a study of blood T cell repertoires in COVID-19. Study details: The origin of the acute and convalescent COVID-19 samples was the United States, Italy and Spain. PBMCs, B-cell-depleted T cells, or T cells provided the cDNA or gDNA that made up the material.

Germline V gene lookup returns CDR1 SGHAT and CDR2 FQNNGV. Trimming shortened V by 0 bases and J by 0 bases, and 13 bases separated the two germline ends. The CDR3 covers 17 residues. All enrollees were about 18 to 100 years old and from about 24 US areas. In the original analysis: Estimated nucleated cell counts came from reference gene primer amplification. Libraries were prepared by immunoSEQ multiplex PCR; TCRdb keeps only in-frame clonotypes and omits some of them. V, J and clone size derive from that table, while D and trimming were established from the DNA sequence. The sample carries 200,000 to 250,000 clones, 75% to 90% recorded once.

This receptor was taken from a woman younger than 30 in a cohort exposed to, infected with or recovered from COVID-19 (not recorded which). Sequenced sample: PBMCs or T cells enriched from blood (not recorded which). The chain carries TRBV11-2 and TRBJ2-3; possibly TRBD1 for D (6 bases). This CDR3 reads CASSLDRQGMSTDTQYF. CDR3 sequence (DNA): TGTGCCAGCAGCTTAGATAGGCAGGGGATGAGCACAGATACGCAGTATTTT.